The T cell receptor (beta chain) under discussion was sequenced for a study of Graves' ophthalmopathy and Graves' hyperthyroidism. V lost 0 bases and J 4 bases, leaving 11 bases between the germline ends. CDR1 and CDR2 (germline): LGHNT, FRNRAP. The CDR3 has 15 residues. This clonotype occurred many times. Amplification from RNA transcripts yielded the TCR beta CDR3 regions. First-round RT-PCR used HTBI primers; second-round multiplex PCR followed. TCRdb analysed the multiplex PCR reads with MiXCR anew, one entry per CDR3 protein. The sample holds roughly 400,000 distinct CDR3 sequences; 15% are singletons and the top ten take approximately 7%.

Material for sequencing was peripheral blood. The receptor comes from a woman under 30 with stable Graves' hyperthyroidism. J is TRBJ2-3 and V is TRBV12-5; TRBD2 might be the D (7 bases). In DNA, the CDR3 is TGTGCTAGTGGTTTGGTGGGGGGGCAGTCAGATACGCAGTATTTT. This translates into CASGLVGGQSDTQYF.